This TCR beta chain was sequenced in a study of cytomegalovirus exposure and HLA in healthy donors. General study findings and limits: In a later analysis, a missense DCLRE1C variant was linked to TCR beta V- and J-gene trimming. Upon later analysis, TCR association rates were observed to vary by HLA locus, being highest for DRB1 and lowest for HLA-C. A later analysis appeared to link common viral pathogens to several of the most significant clusters.

This clone has a single count. Its target is unknown. 13 Jbeta primers and 60 Vbeta primers were used for the PCR. Sequenced by immunoSEQ multiplex PCR; TCRdb stores in-frame clones only, minus some. The sample contains around 140,000 clones, approximately 91% of which appear only once. The source is a middle-aged woman in good health and CMV-seronegative. The sample was PBMCs.

The CDR3 is CASSPRGRAENNEQFF. The CDR3 nucleotides are TGTGCCAGCAGTCCTAGAGGGAGGGCGGAGAACAATGAGCAGTTCTTC. The V and J genes are TRBV28 and TRBJ2-1, with TRBD2 identical over 7 bases. J was trimmed by 5 bases and V by 5 bases; bases with no gene match: 12. Germline V lookup: CDR1 MDHEN, CDR2 SYDVKM. This CDR3 is built from 16 residues.